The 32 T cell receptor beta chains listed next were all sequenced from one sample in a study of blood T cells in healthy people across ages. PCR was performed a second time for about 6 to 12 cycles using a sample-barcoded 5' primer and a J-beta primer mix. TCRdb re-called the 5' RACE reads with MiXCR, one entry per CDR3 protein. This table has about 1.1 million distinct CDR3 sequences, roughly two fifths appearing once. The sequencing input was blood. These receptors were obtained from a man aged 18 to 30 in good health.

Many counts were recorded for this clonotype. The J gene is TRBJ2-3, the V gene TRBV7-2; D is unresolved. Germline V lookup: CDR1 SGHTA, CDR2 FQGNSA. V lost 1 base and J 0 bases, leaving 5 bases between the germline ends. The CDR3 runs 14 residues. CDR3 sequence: CASSLGYSTDTQYF. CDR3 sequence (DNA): TGTGCCAGCAGCTTAGGTTATAGCACAGATACGCAGTATTTT.

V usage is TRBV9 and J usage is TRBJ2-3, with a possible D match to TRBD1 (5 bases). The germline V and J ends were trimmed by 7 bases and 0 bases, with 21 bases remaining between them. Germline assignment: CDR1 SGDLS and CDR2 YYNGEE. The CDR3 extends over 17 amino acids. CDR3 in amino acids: CASGGHVRALSTDTQYF. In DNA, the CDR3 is TGTGCCAGCGGCGGCCACGTCAGGGCCCTTAGCACAGATACGCAGTATTTT.

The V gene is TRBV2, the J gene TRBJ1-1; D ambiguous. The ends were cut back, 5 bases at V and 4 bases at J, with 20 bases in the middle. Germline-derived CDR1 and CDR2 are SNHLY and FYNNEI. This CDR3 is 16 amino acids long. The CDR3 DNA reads TGTGCCAGCAGTAAACACCCTCGGGGAACAGCCACTGAAGCTTTCTTT. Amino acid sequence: CASSKHPRGTATEAFF.

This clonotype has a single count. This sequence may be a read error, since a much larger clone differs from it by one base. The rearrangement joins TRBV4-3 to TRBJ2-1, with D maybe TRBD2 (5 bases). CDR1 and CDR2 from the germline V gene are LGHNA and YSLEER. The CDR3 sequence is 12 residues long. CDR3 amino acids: CAGSQIGKEQFF. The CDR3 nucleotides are TGCGCCGGCAGCCAAATCGGGAAAGAGCAGTTCTTC.

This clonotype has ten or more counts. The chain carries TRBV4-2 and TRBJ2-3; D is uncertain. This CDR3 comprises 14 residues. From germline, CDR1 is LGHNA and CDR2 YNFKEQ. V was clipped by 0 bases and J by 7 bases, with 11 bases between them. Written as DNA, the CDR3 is TGTGCCAGCAGCCAAGATCGAGCTCGGAATACGCAGTATTTT. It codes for CASSQDRARNTQYF.

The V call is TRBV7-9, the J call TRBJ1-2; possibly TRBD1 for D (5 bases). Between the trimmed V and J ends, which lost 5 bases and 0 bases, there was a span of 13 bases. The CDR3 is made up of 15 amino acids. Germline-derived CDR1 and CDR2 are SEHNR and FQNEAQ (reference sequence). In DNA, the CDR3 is TGTGCCAGCAGCCGAGGGGACTCAGCTAACTATGGCTACACCTTC. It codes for CASSRGDSANYGYTF.

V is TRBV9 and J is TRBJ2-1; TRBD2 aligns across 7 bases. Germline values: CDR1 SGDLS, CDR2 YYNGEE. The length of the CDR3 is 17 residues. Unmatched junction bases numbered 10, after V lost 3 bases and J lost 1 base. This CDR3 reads CASSDTQRGGSYNEQFF. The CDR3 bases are TGTGCCAGCAGCGACACCCAGCGCGGGGGTTCCTACAATGAGCAGTTCTTC.

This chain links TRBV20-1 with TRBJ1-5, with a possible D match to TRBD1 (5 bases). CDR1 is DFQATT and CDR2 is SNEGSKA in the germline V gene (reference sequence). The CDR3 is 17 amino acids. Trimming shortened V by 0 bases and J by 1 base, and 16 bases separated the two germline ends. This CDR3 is CSAREGHTGLSNQPQHF. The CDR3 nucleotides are TGCAGTGCTAGAGAAGGCCACACAGGTCTAAGCAATCAGCCCCAGCATTTT.

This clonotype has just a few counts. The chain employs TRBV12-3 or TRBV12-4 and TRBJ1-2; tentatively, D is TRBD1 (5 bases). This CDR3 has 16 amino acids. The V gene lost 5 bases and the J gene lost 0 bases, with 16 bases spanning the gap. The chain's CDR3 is CASSPSPRQSNYGYTF. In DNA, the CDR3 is TGTGCCAGCAGTCCCTCCCCCAGACAGTCTAACTATGGCTACACCTTC.

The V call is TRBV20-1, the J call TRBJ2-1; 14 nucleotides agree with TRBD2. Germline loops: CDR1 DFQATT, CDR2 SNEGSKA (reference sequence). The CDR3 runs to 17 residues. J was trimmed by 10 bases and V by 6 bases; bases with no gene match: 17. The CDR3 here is CSASGTSGSSSGWEQFF. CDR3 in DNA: TGCAGTGCCTCCGGGACTAGCGGGAGCAGCTCAGGATGGGAGCAGTTCTTC.

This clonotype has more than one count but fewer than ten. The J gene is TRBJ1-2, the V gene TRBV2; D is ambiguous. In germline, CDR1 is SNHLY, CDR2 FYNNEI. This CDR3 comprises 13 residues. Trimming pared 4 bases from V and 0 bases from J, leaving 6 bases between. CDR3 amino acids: CASSGPPNYGYTF. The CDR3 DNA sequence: TGTGCCAGCAGTGGCCCACCTAACTATGGCTACACCTTC.

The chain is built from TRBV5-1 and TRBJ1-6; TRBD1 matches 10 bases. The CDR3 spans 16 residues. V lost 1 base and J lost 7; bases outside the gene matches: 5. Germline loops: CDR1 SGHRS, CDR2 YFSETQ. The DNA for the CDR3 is TGCGCCAGCAGCTTGTCCGGGACAGGGGAAAATTCACCCCTCCACTTT. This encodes CASSLSGTGENSPLHF.

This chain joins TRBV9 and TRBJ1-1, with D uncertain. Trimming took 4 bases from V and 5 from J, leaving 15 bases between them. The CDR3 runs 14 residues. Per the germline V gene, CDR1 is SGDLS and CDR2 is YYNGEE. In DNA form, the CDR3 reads TGTGCCAGCAGCCCCAGGCCGGGCAGTACTGAAGCTTTCTTT. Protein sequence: CASSPRPGSTEAFF.

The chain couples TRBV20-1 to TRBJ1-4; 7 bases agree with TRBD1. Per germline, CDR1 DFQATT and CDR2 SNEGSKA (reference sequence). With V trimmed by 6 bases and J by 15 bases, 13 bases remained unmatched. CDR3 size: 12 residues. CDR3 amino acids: CSAPQGGAGVFF. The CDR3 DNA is TGCAGTGCCCCTCAGGGGGGGGCTGGGGTGTTTTTT.

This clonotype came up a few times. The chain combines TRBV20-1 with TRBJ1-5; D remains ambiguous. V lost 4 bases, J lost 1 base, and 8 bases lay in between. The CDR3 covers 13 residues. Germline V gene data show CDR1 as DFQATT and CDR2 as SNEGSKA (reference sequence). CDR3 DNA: TGCAGTGCTACTCAGGAGAGCAATCAGCCCCAGCATTTT. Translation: CSATQESNQPQHF.

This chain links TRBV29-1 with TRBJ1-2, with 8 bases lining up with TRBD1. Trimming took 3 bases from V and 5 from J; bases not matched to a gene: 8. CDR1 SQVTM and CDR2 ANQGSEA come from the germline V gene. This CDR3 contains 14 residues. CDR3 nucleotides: TGCAGCGTTGAGCCGACAGGGGTCGGGTATGGCTACACCTTC. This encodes CSVEPTGVGYGYTF.

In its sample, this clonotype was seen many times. The CDR3 nucleotides are TGTGCCAGCCTCACCAACTCAGGGGTCAGCTATGGCTACACCTTC. Translating it yields CASLTNSGVSYGYTF. The V call is TRBV7-2, the J call TRBJ1-2; possible D gene TRBD1, 6 bases. Trimming pared 8 bases from V and 4 bases from J, leaving 20 bases between. The length of the CDR3 is 15 residues. CDR1 SGHTA and CDR2 FQGNSA come from the germline V gene.

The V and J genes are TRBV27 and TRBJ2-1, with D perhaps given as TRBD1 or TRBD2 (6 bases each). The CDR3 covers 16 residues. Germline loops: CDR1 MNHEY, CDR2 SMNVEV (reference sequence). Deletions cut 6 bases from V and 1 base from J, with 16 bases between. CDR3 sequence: CASRRGVPTSYNEQFF. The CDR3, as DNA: TGTGCCAGCAGGAGGGGGGTCCCCACTTCCTACAATGAGCAGTTCTTC.

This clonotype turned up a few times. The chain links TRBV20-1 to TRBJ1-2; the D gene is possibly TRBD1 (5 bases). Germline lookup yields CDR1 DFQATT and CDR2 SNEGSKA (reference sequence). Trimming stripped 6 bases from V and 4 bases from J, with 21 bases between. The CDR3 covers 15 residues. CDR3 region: CSAAQGSGQAYGYTF. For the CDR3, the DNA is TGCAGTGCAGCCCAAGGATCAGGGCAGGCCTATGGCTACACCTTC.

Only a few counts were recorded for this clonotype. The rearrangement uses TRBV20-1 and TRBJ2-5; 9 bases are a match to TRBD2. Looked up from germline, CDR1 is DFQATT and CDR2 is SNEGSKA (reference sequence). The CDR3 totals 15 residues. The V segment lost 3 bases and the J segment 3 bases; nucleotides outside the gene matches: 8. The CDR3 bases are TGCAGTGCTAGTTCGGCTAGCGGGACGGAAGAGACCCAGTACTTC. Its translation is CSASSASGTEETQYF.

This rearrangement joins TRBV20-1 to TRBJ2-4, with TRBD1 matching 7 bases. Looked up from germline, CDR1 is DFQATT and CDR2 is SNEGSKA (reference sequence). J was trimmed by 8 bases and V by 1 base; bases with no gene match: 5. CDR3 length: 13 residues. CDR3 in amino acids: CSARGTGGDIQYF. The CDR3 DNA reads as TGCAGTGCTAGAGGGACAGGTGGGGACATTCAGTACTTC.

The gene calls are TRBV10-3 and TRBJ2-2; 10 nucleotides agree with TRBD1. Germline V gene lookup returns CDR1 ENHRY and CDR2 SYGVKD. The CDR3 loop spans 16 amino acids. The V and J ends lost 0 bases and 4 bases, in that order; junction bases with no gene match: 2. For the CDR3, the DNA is TGTGCCATCAGTGAGTCGGGACAGGGGAGCACCGGGGAGCTGTTTTTT. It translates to CAISESGQGSTGELFF.

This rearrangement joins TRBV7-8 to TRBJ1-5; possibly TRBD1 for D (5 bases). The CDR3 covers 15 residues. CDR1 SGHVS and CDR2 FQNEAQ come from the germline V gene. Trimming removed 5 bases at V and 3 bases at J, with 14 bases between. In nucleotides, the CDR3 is TGTGCCAGCAGCCCCCTCTCGGGGCCCAATCAGCCCCAGCATTTT. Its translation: CASSPLSGPNQPQHF.

As DNA, the CDR3 is TGTGCCAGCAGCTTCCGACTAACACCGAACACCGGGGAGCTGTTTTTT. Its translation is CASSFRLTPNTGELFF. This chain links TRBV7-2 with TRBJ2-2; a possible D gene is TRBD2 (5 bases). The CDR3 is made up of 16 amino acids. Germline CDR1 SGHTA, CDR2 FQGNSA. V was clipped by 3 bases and J by 0 bases, with 11 bases between them. The full variable domain, its missing parts supplied by reference TRBV7-2 and TRBJ2-2, is GAGVSQSPSNKVTEKGKDVELRCDPISGHTALYWYRQSLGQGLEFLIYFQGNSAPDKSGLPSDRFSAERTGGSVSTLTIQRTQQEDSAVYLCASSFRLTPNTGELFFGEGSRLTVL.

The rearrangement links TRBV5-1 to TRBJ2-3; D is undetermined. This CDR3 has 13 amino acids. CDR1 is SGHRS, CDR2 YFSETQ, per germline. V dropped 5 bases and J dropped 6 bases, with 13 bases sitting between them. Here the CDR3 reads CASRRPTSDTQYF. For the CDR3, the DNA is TGCGCCAGCAGACGGCCGACTTCCGATACGCAGTATTTT. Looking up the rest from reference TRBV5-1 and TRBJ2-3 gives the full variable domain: KAGVTQTPRYLIKTRGQQVTLSCSPISGHRSVSWYQQTPGQGLQFLFEYFSETQRNKGNFPGRFSGRQFSNSRSEMNVSTLELGDSALYLCASRRPTSDTQYFGPGTRLTVL.

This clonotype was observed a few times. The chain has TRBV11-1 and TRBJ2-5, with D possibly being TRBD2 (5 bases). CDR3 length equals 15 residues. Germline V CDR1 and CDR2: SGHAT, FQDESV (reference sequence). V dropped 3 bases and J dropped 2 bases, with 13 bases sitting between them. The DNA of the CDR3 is TGTGCCAGCAGCTTCGACGGGATTGAACAAGAGACCCAGTACTTC. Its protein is CASSFDGIEQETQYF.

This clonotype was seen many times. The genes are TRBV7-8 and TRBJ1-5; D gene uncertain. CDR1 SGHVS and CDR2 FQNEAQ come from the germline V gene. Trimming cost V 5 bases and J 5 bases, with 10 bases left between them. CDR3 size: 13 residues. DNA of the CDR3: TGTGCCAGCAGCCCCCAGGCGCATCAGCCCCAGCATTTT. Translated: CASSPQAHQPQHF.

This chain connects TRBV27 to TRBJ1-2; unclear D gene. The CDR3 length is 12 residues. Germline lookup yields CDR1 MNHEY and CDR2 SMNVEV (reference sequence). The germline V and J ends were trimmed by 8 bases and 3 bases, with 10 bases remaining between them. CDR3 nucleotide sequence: TGTGCCAGCTCCAACGGCTACTATGGCTACACCTTC. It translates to CASSNGYYGYTF.

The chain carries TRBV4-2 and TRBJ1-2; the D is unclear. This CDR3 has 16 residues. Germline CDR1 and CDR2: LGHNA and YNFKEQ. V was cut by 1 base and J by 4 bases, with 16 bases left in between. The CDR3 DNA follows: TGTGCCAGCAGCCAAGGGGTGGGGTTTAATGGCTATGGCTACACCTTC. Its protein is CASSQGVGFNGYGYTF.

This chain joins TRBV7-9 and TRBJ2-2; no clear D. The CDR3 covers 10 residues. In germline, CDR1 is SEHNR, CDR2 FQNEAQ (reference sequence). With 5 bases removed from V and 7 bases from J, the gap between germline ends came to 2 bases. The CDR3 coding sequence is TGTGCCAGCAGCATCGGGGAGCTGTTTTTT. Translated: CASSIGELFF.

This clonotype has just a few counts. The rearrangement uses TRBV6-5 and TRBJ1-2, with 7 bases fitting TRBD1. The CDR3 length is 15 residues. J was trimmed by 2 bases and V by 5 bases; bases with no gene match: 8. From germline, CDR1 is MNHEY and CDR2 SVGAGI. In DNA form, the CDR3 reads TGTGCCAGCAGTCCTTACAGGGGAGCGAACTATGGCTACACCTTC. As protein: CASSPYRGANYGYTF.

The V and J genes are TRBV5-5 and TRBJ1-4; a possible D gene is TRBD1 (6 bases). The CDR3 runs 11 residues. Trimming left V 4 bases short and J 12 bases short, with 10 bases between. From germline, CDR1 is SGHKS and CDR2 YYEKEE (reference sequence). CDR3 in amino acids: CASSTGSQLFF. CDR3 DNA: TGTGCCAGCAGCACAGGGAGTCAACTGTTTTTT. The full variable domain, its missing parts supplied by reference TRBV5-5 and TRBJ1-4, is DAGVTQSPTHLIKTRGQQVTLRCSPISGHKSVSWYQQVLGQGPQFIFQYYEKEERGRGNFPDRFSARQFPNYSSELNVNALLLGDSALYLCASSTGSQLFFGSGTQLSVL.